Sequencing of this T cell receptor beta chain was carried out in a study of shared clonotypes between healthy human individuals. CDR3 length equals 14 residues. Germline V CDR1 and CDR2: LNHDA, SQIVND (reference sequence). V was cut by 7 bases and J by 0 bases, with 9 bases left in between. This clone was found many times. The sample has other DNA sequences that encode this CDR3 too. The data were produced by immunoSEQ multiplex PCR, yet TCRdb's version contains in-frame clones alone and is incomplete. The sample has fewer than 1.4 million clones, around 82% seen once. This clonotype was obtained from a man in his late teens or twenties in good health. Some clones in this sample may be carry-over from other donors' samples. This chain connects TRBV19 to TRBJ1-4; tentatively, D is TRBD1 (5 bases). The sample comprised memory CD4+ T cells from PBMCs. This sample's subset: CD45RA-negative fraction. CDR3 nucleotide sequence: TGTGCCAGTACTCGGGGGGCAACTAATGAAAAACTGTTTTTT. Translating it yields CASTRGATNEKLFF.